The TCR beta chain described here comes from a study of T cells after yellow fever vaccination. Worth noting for this clonotype: The junction departs from germline at one end; a sequencing error may be responsible.

The CDR3 spans 14 residues. The germline gives CDR1 SGHDT, CDR2 YYEEEE. TCRdb called the 5' RACE reads again in MiXCR, with one record for every CDR3 protein. This sample carries hundreds of thousands of distinct CDR3 sequences, about a sixth of them seen once, and the ten largest clones take 17%. The input for sequencing was PBMCs, taken 4 to 6 days after the first yellow fever vaccination. The clonotype comes from a man aged 18 to 30 who received the YFV17D yellow fever vaccine. The chain is built from TRBV5-6 and TRBJ2-1, with 7 bases matching TRBD1. The chain's CDR3 is CASRPPGQHNEQFF. For the CDR3, the DNA is TGCGCCAGCAGGCCGCCGGGACAGCACAATGAACAGTTCTTC.